Following are 4 T cell receptor beta chains from one sample sequenced in a study of cytomegalovirus exposure and HLA in healthy donors. PCR was performed using 60 Vbeta and 13 Jbeta primers. Sequencing used immunoSEQ multiplex PCR; TCRdb keeps in-frame clones, though not all of them. This table holds 110,000 or so clones, roughly 70% found once. Sequencing used PBMCs. All receptors derive from a woman aged 40 to 50 in good health and CMV-seropositive.

The chain employs TRBV27 and TRBJ2-7; 8 bases line up with TRBD2. Germline CDR1 reads MNHEY; CDR2 reads SMNVEV (reference sequence). The CDR3 consists of 14 residues. Unmatched junction bases numbered 8, after V lost 4 bases and J lost 6 bases. The CDR3 is CASSYGGALREQYF. For the CDR3, the DNA is TGTGCCAGCAGTTACGGGGGGGCCCTCCGCGAGCAGTACTTC.

J is TRBJ2-3 and V is TRBV7-6; 14 nucleotides agree with TRBD2. After removal of 2 bases from V and 5 bases from J, the junction contained 6 bases not matched to a gene. This CDR3 has 17 amino acids. Germline lookup yields CDR1 SGHVS and CDR2 FNYEAQ. The CDR3 is CASSLRLAGGARDTQYF. In DNA form, the CDR3 reads TGTGCCAGCAGCTTAAGACTAGCGGGAGGGGCCAGAGATACGCAGTATTTT.

This clone was seen a handful of times. J is TRBJ1-2 and V is TRBV25-1; 7 bases match TRBD1. CDR3 length: 13 amino acids. CDR1 and CDR2 from the germline V gene are MGHDK and SYGVNS. Trimming took 2 bases from V and 3 from J; bases not matched to a gene: 0. For the CDR3, the DNA is TGTGCCAGCAGTGAACAGGGGGACTATGGCTACACCTTC. It is translated as CASSEQGDYGYTF.

The rearrangement joins TRBV2 to TRBJ1-1; 7 bases are shared with TRBD1. Trimming cost V 8 bases and J 8 bases; bases outside gene matches: 11. The germline V gene has CDR1 SNHLY and CDR2 FYNNEI. The CDR3 has 13 residues. The CDR3 here is CASCVSWDREAFF. DNA of the CDR3: TGTGCCAGCTGTGTCTCCTGGGACAGAGAAGCTTTCTTT.